The T cell receptor (beta chain) described here comes from a study of T cells in Graves' hyperthyroidism and ophthalmopathy. The CDR3 is 16 residues long. Per germline, CDR1 SGHNT and CDR2 YENEEA. The J segment lost 0 bases and the V segment lost 5 bases, leaving 5 bases of the junction unmatched. Amplified TCR beta CDR3 regions came from RNA transcripts. HTBI primers were employed in a first-round RT-PCR of the TCR CDR3. TCRdb analysed the multiplex PCR reads with MiXCR anew, one entry per CDR3 protein. The repertoire has approximately 100,000 distinct CDR3 sequences, 35% to 50% of them found once; the top ten carry roughly a tenth.

V gene TRBV11-3 combines with J gene TRBJ2-3, with 10 bases identical to TRBD1. The sequence was obtained from a woman aged 25 to 39 with Graves' hyperthyroidism. Sequences were obtained from peripheral blood or thyroid tissue (not recorded which). The CDR3 sequence: CASSMGTGESTDTQYF. The DNA of the CDR3 is TGTGCCAGCAGCATGGGGACAGGGGAGAGCACAGATACGCAGTATTTT.